One sample yielded the 18 T cell receptor beta chains listed below, sequenced in a study of beta chain features in type 1 diabetes. Overall study results and limits: Among all four CD4+ subsets, Type 1 diabetes patients had TCRB CDR3s that were moderately but significantly shorter.

No antigen is known for these receptors. The entirety of the isolated RNA underwent reverse transcription, so expressed TCRB transcripts were sequenced. This table comes from immunoSEQ multiplex PCR, and its TCRdb copy is limited to in-frame clones, with some not included. Counted here are some 190,000 clones, around 8% occurring once; the ten biggest clones make up around 0.9%. Sequencing input: central memory CD4+ T cells from blood. These receptors were collected from a woman in her forties with type 1 diabetes.

The chain recombines TRBV7-2 with TRBJ2-7; tentative D call: TRBD2 (5 bases). CDR3 size: 14 residues. Trimming stripped 5 bases from V and 1 base from J, with 12 bases between. The germline CDR1 and CDR2 sequences are SGHTA and FQGNSA. CDR3 protein: CASSPSPPSYEQYF. The CDR3 DNA reads TGTGCCAGCAGCCCTAGCCCCCCTTCCTACGAGCAGTACTTC. Drawing the rest from reference TRBV7-2 and TRBJ2-7, the complete variable domain is GAGVSQSPSNKVTEKGKDVELRCDPISGHTALYWYRQSLGQGLEFLIYFQGNSAPDKSGLPSDRFSAERTGGSVSTLTIQRTQQEDSAVYLCASSPSPPSYEQYFGPGTRLTVT.

This clone was observed a handful of times. Other DNA sequences of this sample code for an identical CDR3. The chain is built from TRBV25-1 and TRBJ2-3; 8 positions match TRBD2. The CDR3 is 15 residues long. V lost 3 bases, J lost 2 bases, and 4 bases stayed unmatched. Germline assignment: CDR1 MGHDK and CDR2 SYGVNS. This chain's CDR3 is CASSDRGGSTDTQYF. CDR3 nucleotides: TGTGCCAGCAGTGACCGGGGGGGGTCCACAGATACGCAGTATTTT.

Only a few counts were recorded for this clone. This chain links TRBV9 with TRBJ2-7, with 10 positions matching TRBD2. Germline CDR1 reads SGDLS; CDR2 reads YYNGEE. This CDR3 region has 15 residues. V trimming: 0 bases; J trimming: 7 bases; junction bases outside the gene matches: 7. The CDR3 DNA follows: TGTGCCAGCAGCGTAGCAGCAGCGGGAGGGCTTGAGCAGTACTTC. Amino acids: CASSVAAAGGLEQYF.

This chain joins TRBV28 and TRBJ1-1; D is perhaps TRBD1 (5 bases). The ends were cut back, 4 bases at V and 2 bases at J, with 11 bases in the middle. The CDR3 spans 14 residues. Looked up from germline, CDR1 is MDHEN and CDR2 is SYDVKM. CDR3 sequence reads: CASSSPTENTEAFF. As DNA, the CDR3 is TGTGCCAGCAGTTCCCCGACAGAAAACACTGAAGCTTTCTTT.

This clone was seen only a few times. This chain joins TRBV28 and TRBJ1-1, with 8 positions matching TRBD1. Unmatched junction bases numbered 12, after V lost 5 bases and J lost 1 base. Germline V gives CDR1 MDHEN, CDR2 SYDVKM. The CDR3 is 17 amino acids. CDR3 in DNA: TGTGCCAGCAGTCGGACAGGGTACCTTGACGAGAACACTGAAGCTTTCTTT. Its protein product is CASSRTGYLDENTEAFF.

This chain's CDR3 is CASSQEGYGYTF. The CDR3 DNA sequence: TGCGCCAGCAGCCAGGAGGGGTATGGCTACACCTTC. This sequence joins TRBV4-1 and TRBJ1-2; D perhaps matches TRBD1 (5 bases). CDR3 size: 12 residues. Germline CDR1 MGHRA, CDR2 YSYEKL. V shed 3 bases and J shed 5 bases, with 7 bases lying between them.

This clone showed up just a few times. This chain links TRBV9 with TRBJ2-5, with TRBD1 identical over 7 bases. The CDR3 has 16 residues. V trimming: 3 bases; J trimming: 1 base; junction bases outside the gene matches: 9. Germline CDR1 is SGDLS and CDR2 is YYNGEE. The CDR3 is CASSATGVAPQETQYF. CDR3 in DNA: TGTGCCAGCAGCGCAACAGGGGTTGCCCCCCAAGAGACCCAGTACTTC. The full variable domain, with the rest looked up from reference TRBV9 and TRBJ2-5, is DSGVTQTPKHLITATGQRVTLRCSPRSGDLSVYWYQQSLDQGLQFLIQYYNGEERAKGNILERFSAQQFPDLHSELNLSSLELGDSALYFCASSATGVAPQETQYFGPGTRLLVL.

This clone turned up a few times. This chain connects TRBV4-2 to TRBJ2-7, with 8 bases identical to TRBD1. The CDR3 consists of 16 residues. Germline V lookup: CDR1 LGHNA, CDR2 YNFKEQ. The V and J ends lost 3 bases and 1 base, in that order; junction bases with no gene match: 8. The CDR3, as DNA: TGTGCCAGCAGCCACAATGGACAGGGAAAATCCTACGAGCAGTACTTC. Protein sequence: CASSHNGQGKSYEQYF.

This chain joins TRBV28 and TRBJ2-3; 7 positions agree with TRBD2. CDR1 is MDHEN, CDR2 SYDVKM, per germline. The CDR3 sequence is 15 residues long. The trim removed 3 bases at V and 5 bases at J, leaving 8 bases unmatched. CDR3 coding DNA: TGTGCCAGCAGTTTGGGAGGGGCCGCGGGAGATACGCAGTATTTT. It translates to CASSLGGAAGDTQYF.

This sequence joins TRBV4-2 and TRBJ2-1, with D perhaps matching TRBD2 (5 bases). This CDR3 contains 16 residues. Per germline, CDR1 LGHNA and CDR2 YNFKEQ. The V end was cut by 0 bases, the J end by 4 bases, with 13 bases between. The CDR3 coding sequence is TGTGCCAGCAGCCAAGATATTAGAGAGGGTTACAATGAGCAGTTCTTC. The encoded protein is CASSQDIREGYNEQFF.

This clone has just a few counts. This chain uses TRBV28 with TRBJ1-4; D is possibly TRBD1 (5 bases). CDR1 is MDHEN, CDR2 SYDVKM, per germline. The CDR3 consists of 16 residues. V lost 5 bases, J lost 8 bases, and 21 bases lay in between. The CDR3 DNA reads TGTGCCAGCAGTCCCGCGGCCGGGCAGGGTGAAGAAAAACTGTTTTTT. It translates to CASSPAAGQGEEKLFF.

The table lists this clone with a few counts. This CDR3 reads CASSPAGSPTVTEAFF. The CDR3 DNA is TGTGCCAGCAGTCCCGCCGGGAGCCCTACCGTCACTGAAGCTTTCTTT. This chain links TRBV28 with TRBJ1-1, with unresolved D. Germline CDR1 reads MDHEN; CDR2 reads SYDVKM. The V end was cut by 5 bases, the J end by 4 bases, with 20 bases between. The CDR3 is made up of 16 amino acids.

This chain uses TRBV7-3 with TRBJ2-5, with a tentative D call TRBD1 (6 bases). The germline V gene has CDR1 SGHTA and CDR2 FQGTGA. The length of the CDR3 is 13 residues. The V end lost 5 bases, the J end lost 1 base, and 8 bases lay between the germline ends. The CDR3 bases are TGTGCCAGCAGCCCGGACAGCCAAGAGACCCAGTACTTC. Its translation is CASSPDSQETQYF.

The chain uses TRBV14 and TRBJ1-2; D call uncertain. The germline V gene has CDR1 SGHDN and CDR2 FVKESK. V dropped 0 bases and J dropped 12 bases, with 14 bases sitting between them. This CDR3 has 13 amino acids. The CDR3 loop is CASSQDFAERHTF. The CDR3 DNA reads as TGTGCCAGCAGCCAAGATTTTGCGGAAAGGCACACCTTC.

CDR3 protein: CASSLHREEKLFF. CDR3 nucleotides: TGTGCCAGCAGCTTACACCGGGAGGAAAAACTGTTTTTT. The chain carries TRBV7-2 and TRBJ1-4, with D uncertain. V lost 2 bases, J lost 8 bases, and 9 bases lay in between. CDR3 size: 13 residues. CDR1 is SGHTA and CDR2 is FQGNSA in the germline V gene.

This clone has a handful of counts. V is TRBV6-6 and J is TRBJ1-4; tentatively, D is TRBD1 (6 bases). The germline V gene has CDR1 MNHNY and CDR2 SVGAGI (reference sequence). V was pared by 5 bases and J by 8 bases, with 12 bases between. This CDR3 has 13 residues. The CDR3 here is CASSPQGGEKLFF. The CDR3 DNA follows: TGTGCCAGCAGTCCACAGGGAGGGGAAAAACTGTTTTTT.

This clone was counted only a few times. The V call is TRBV7-2, the J call TRBJ1-2, with 7 bases identical to TRBD1. Trimming took 5 bases from V and 5 from J; bases not matched to a gene: 8. CDR1 is SGHTA and CDR2 is FQGNSA in the germline V gene. The CDR3 covers 14 residues. The CDR3 sequence: CASSRGQREYGYTF. DNA of the CDR3: TGTGCCAGCAGCCGGGGACAGAGGGAGTATGGCTACACCTTC.

The sample holds a few counts of this clone. The chain links TRBV5-1 to TRBJ1-1; tentatively, D is TRBD1 (6 bases). This CDR3 has 13 amino acids. Germline loops: CDR1 SGHRS, CDR2 YFSETQ. Trimming removed 3 bases from V and 3 bases from J, with 9 bases in between. The CDR3 nucleotides are TGCGCCAGCAGCTCTGACAGGTACACTGAAGCTTTCTTT. Amino acid sequence: CASSSDRYTEAFF.